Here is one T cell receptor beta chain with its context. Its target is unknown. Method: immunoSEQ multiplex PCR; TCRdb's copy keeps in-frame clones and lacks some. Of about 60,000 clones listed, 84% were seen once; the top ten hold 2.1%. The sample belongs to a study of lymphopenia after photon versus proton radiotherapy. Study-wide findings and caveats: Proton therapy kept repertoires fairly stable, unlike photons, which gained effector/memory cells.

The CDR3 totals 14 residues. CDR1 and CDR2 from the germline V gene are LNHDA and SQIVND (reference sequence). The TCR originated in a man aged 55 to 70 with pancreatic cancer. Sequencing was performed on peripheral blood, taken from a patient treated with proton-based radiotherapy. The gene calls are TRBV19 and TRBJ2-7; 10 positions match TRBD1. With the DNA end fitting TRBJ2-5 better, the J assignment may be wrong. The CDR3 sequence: CASSIPGQGGTQYF. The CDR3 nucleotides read TGTGCCAGTAGTATACCTGGACAGGGGGGGACCCAGTACTTC.